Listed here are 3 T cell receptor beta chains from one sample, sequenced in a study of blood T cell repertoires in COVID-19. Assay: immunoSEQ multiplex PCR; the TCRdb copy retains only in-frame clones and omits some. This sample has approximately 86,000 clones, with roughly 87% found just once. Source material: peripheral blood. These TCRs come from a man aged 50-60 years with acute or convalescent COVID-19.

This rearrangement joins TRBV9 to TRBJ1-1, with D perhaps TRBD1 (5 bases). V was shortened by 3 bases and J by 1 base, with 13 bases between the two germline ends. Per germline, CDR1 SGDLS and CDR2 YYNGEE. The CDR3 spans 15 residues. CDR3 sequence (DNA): TGTGCCAGCAGCGGACACCCTGGACAGAACACTGAAGCTTTCTTT. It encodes CASSGHPGQNTEAFF.

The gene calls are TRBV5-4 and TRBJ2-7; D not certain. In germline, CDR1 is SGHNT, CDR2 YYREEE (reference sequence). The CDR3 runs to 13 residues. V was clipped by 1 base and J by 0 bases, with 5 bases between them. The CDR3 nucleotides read TGTGCCAGCAGCTTGTACACCTCCTACGAGCAGTACTTC. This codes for CASSLYTSYEQYF.

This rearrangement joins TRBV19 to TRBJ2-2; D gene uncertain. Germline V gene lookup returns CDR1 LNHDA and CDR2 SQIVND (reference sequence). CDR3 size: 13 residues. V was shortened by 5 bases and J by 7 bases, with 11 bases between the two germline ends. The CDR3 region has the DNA TGTGCCAGTAGTCCTCGAGGCAGCGGGGAGCTGTTTTTT. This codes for CASSPRGSGELFF.